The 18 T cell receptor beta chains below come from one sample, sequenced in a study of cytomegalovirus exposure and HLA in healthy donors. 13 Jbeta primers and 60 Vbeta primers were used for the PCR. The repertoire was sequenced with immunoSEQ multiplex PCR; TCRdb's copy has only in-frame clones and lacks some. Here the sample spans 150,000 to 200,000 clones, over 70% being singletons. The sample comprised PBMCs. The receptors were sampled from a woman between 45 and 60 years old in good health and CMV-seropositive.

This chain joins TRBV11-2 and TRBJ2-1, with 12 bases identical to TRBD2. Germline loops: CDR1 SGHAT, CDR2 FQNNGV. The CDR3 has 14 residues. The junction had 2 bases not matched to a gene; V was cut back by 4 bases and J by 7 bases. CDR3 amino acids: CASSWTSGVNEQFF. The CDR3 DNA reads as TGTGCCAGCAGCTGGACTAGCGGGGTGAATGAGCAGTTCTTC.

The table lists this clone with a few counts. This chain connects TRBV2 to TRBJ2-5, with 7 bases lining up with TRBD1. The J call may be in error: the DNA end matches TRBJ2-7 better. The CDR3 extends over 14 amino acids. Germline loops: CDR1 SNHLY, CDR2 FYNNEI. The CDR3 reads CASRLDRITYEQYF. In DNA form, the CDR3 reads TGTGCCAGCAGGCTGGACAGGATTACCTACGAGCAGTACTTC.

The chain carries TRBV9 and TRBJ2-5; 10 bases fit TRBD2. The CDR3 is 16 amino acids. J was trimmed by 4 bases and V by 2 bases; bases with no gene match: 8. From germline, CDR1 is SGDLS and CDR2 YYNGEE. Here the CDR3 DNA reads TGTGCCAGCAGCGTTAGACTAGCGGGTCCGGGAGAGACCCAGTACTTC. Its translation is CASSVRLAGPGETQYF.

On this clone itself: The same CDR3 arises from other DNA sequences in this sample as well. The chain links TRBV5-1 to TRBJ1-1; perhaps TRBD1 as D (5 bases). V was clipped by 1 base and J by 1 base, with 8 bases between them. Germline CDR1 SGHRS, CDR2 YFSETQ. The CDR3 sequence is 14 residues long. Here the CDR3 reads CASSLQGGNTEAFF. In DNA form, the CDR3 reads TGCGCCAGCAGCTTGCAGGGCGGGAACACTGAAGCTTTCTTT.

CDR3 nucleotides: TGTGCCTGGGGGGGACAAAACGAGCAGTACTTC. It yields the protein CAWGGQNEQYF. V is TRBV30 and J is TRBJ2-7; TRBD1 is a possible D gene (6 bases). Germline V gene lookup returns CDR1 GTSNPN and CDR2 SVGIG (reference sequence). V dropped 5 bases and J dropped 5 bases, with 10 bases sitting between them. CDR3 size: 11 residues.

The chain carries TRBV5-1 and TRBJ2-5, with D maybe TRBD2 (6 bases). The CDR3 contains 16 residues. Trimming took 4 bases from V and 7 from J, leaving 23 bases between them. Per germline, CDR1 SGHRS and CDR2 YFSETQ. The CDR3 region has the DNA TGCGCCAGCAGCATTGGGGCTAGCGCGTCTTACGGGACCCAGTACTTC. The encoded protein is CASSIGASASYGTQYF.

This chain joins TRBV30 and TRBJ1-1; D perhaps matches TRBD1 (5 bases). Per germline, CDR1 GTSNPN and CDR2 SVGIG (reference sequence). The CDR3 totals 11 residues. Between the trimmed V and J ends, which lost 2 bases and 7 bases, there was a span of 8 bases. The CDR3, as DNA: TGTGCCTGGAGTCAGGGAAGTGAAGCTTTCTTT. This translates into CAWSQGSEAFF.

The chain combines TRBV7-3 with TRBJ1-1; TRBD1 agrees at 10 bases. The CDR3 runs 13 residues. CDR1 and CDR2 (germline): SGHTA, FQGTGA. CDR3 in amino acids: CASSRQGATEAFF. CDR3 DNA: TGTGCGAGCTCAAGACAGGGGGCTACTGAAGCTTTCTTT. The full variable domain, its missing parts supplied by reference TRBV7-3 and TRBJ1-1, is GAGVSQTPSNKVTEKGKYVELRCDPISGHTALYWYRQSLGQGPEFLIYFQGTGAADDSGLPNDRFFAVRPEGSVSTLKIQRTERGDSAVYLCASSRQGATEAFFGQGTRLTVV.

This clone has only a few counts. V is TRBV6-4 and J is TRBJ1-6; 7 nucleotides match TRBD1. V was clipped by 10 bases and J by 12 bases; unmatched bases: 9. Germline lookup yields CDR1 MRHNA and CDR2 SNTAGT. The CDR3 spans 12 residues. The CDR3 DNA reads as TGTGCCAAACAAGACAGGGTTTTACCCCTCCACTTT. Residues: CAKQDRVLPLHF.

CDR3 residues: CSVRTGGYEQYF. The CDR3 DNA reads TGCAGCGTTAGGACAGGGGGCTACGAGCAGTACTTC. The rearrangement uses TRBV29-1 and TRBJ2-5, with 10 bases fitting TRBD1. The end of the DNA aligns better with TRBJ2-7, so the J call may be wrong. Germline loops: CDR1 SQVTM, CDR2 ANQGSEA. There are 12 residues in the CDR3.

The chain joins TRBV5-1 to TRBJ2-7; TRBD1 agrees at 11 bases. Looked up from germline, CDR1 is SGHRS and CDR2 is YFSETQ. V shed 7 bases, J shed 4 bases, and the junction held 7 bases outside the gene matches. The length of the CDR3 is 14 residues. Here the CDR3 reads CASGHGQGAYEQYF. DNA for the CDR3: TGCGCCAGCGGCCACGGACAGGGGGCTTACGAGCAGTACTTC.

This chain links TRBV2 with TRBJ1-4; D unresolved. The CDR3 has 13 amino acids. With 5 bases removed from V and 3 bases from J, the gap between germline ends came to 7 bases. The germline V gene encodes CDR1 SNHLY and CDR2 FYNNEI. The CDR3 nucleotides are TGTGCCAGCAGTATCCAGTCTAATGAAAAACTGTTTTTT. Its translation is CASSIQSNEKLFF.

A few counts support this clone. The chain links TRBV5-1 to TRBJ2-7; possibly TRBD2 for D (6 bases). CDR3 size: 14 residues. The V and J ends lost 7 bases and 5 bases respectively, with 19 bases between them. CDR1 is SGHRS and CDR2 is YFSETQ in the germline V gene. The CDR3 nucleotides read TGCGCCAGCCGATTAGGGAGGACCGGCGACGAGCAGTACTTC. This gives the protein CASRLGRTGDEQYF.

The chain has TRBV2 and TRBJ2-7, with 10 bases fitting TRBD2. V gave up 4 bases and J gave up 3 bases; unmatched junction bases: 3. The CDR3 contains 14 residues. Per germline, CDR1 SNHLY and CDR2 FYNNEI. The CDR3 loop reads CASSASGGVYEQYF. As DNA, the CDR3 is TGTGCCAGCAGTGCCAGCGGGGGGGTCTACGAGCAGTACTTC.

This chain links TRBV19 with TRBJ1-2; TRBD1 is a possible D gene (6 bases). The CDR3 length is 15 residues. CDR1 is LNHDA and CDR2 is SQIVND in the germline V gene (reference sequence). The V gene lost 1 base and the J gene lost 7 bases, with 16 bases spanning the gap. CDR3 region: CASSIVRTATGGYTF. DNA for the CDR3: TGTGCCAGTAGTATAGTTCGGACAGCAACGGGTGGCTACACCTTC.

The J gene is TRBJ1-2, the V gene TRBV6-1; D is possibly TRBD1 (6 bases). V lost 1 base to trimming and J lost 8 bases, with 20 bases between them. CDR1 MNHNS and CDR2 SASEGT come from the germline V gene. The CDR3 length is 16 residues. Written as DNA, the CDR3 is TGTGCCAGCAGTGAAGGGAGCAAAACAGGGTTGAGGGGCTACACCTTC. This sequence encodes CASSEGSKTGLRGYTF.

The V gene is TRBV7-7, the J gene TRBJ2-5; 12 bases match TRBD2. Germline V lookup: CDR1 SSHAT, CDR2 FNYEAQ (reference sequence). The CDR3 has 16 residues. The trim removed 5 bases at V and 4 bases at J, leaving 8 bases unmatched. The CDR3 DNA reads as TGTGCCAGCAGCCACCGACTAGCGGGGGTAGGAGAGACCCAGTACTTC. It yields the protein CASSHRLAGVGETQYF. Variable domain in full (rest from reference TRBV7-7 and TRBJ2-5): GAGVSQSPRYKVTKRGQDVTLRCDPISSHATLYWYQQALGQGPEFLTYFNYEAQPDKSGLPSDRFSAERPEGSISTLTIQRTEQRDSAMYRCASSHRLAGVGETQYFGPGTRLLVL.

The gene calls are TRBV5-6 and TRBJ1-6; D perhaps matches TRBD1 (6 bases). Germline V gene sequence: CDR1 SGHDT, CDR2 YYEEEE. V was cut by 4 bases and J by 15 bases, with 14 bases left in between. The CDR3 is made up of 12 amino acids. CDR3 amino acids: CASSAGLGHLHF. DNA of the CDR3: TGTGCCAGCAGCGCCGGGTTGGGACACCTCCACTTT. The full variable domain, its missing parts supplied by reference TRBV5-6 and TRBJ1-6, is DAGVTQSPTHLIKTRGQQVTLRCSPKSGHDTVSWYQQALGQGPQFIFQYYEEEERQRGNFPDRFSGHQFPNYSSELNVNALLLGDSALYLCASSAGLGHLHFGNGTRLTVT.